The 3 T cell receptor beta chains listed next were all sequenced from one sample in a study of shared clonotypes between healthy human individuals. Clones were read by immunoSEQ multiplex PCR, and TCRdb kept only the in-frame ones, dropping some. The profile shows around 1.5 million clones, 98% of them singletons. The sequencing input was naive CD4+ T cells sorted from blood. Indicated subset: CD45RA+ positively selected. These receptors originate from a man aged 30 to 39 in good health.

This rearrangement joins TRBV18 to TRBJ2-1; TRBD2 aligns across 8 bases. J gave up 7 bases and V 0 bases, and 5 bases lay outside the gene matches. Looked up from germline, CDR1 is KGHSH and CDR2 is LQKENI. The CDR3 has 15 residues. The CDR3 sequence is CASSPPSGKVNEQFF. The CDR3 DNA reads TGTGCCAGCTCACCACCTAGCGGGAAGGTAAATGAGCAGTTCTTC. Together with reference TRBV18 and TRBJ2-1, the CDR3 gives the full variable domain: NAGVMQNPRHLVRRRGQEARLRCSPMKGHSHVYWYRQLPEEGLKFMVYLQKENIIDESGMPKERFSAEFPKEGPSILRIQQVVRGDSAAYFCASSPPSGKVNEQFFGPGTRLTVL.

The chain joins TRBV7-2 to TRBJ1-5, with D perhaps matching TRBD1 (5 bases). Germline CDR1 reads SGHTA; CDR2 reads FQGNSA. Trimming cost V 0 bases and J 6 bases, with 6 bases left between them. The CDR3 spans 13 residues. CDR3 loop: CASSLATAQPQHF. The CDR3 bases are TGTGCCAGCAGCTTAGCGACAGCTCAGCCCCAGCATTTT.

The rearrangement joins TRBV18 to TRBJ1-5; TRBD1 is a possible D gene (6 bases). CDR1 and CDR2 from the germline V gene are KGHSH and LQKENI. The CDR3 is 15 residues long. Trimming removed 1 base at V and 3 bases at J, with 10 bases between. The CDR3 sequence: CASSPLQGLNQPQHF. For the CDR3, the DNA is TGTGCCAGCTCACCACTACAGGGCCTCAATCAGCCCCAGCATTTT.